This T cell receptor beta chain derives from a study of CD8+CD57+ T cells in acquired aplastic anemia. The CDR3 length is 15 residues. The germline V and J ends were trimmed by 6 bases and 2 bases, with 16 bases remaining between them. Germline CDR1 reads SNHLY; CDR2 reads FYNNEI. Before being chosen for sequencing, patients had shown CD8+CD57+ cell expansion by flow cytometry. Genomic DNA served as template for TCR beta VDJ and CDR3 profiling. A single record per CDR3 protein comes from TCRdb applying MiXCR to the reads. The sample holds 220,000 or so distinct CDR3 sequences; less than 75% are singletons and the top ten take roughly 62%.

J is TRBJ2-5 and V is TRBV2; D possibly corresponds to TRBD1 (6 bases). Material: sorted CD4+, CD8+, or CD8+CD57+ T cells (not recorded which) from PBMCs. This clonotype originated in a human donor with aplastic anemia. CDR3 coding DNA: TGTGCCAGCAGGCGCCGATGGGACATGCAAGAGACCCAGTACTTC. Translation: CASRRRWDMQETQYF. The full variable domain, its missing parts supplied by reference TRBV2 and TRBJ2-5, is EPEVTQTPSHQVTQMGQEVILRCVPISNHLYFYWYRQILGQKVEFLVSFYNNEISEKSEIFDDQFSVERPDGSNFTLKIRSTKLEDSAMYFCASRRRWDMQETQYFGPGTRLLVL.